The rows below give T cell receptor beta chains drawn from one sample of a study of shared clonotypes between healthy human individuals. TCRdb's copy holds only in-frame clones and misses some; the assay was immunoSEQ multiplex PCR. The data contain about 480,000 clones, 79% of them singletons. The source material was PBMCs. The receptors stem from a woman in her thirties or forties in good health. Some clones in this sample may be carry-over from other donors' samples. CDR3s include the opening cysteine and the closing phenylalanine or tryptophan. Each record gives: clone size, V gene, CDR3 protein. The size entry is marked missing in some rows and otherwise reads once, few, many or a size class.

abundance: NA
v_gene: TRBV27
CDR3aa: CASSGVGQPQHF

abundance: NA
v_gene: TRBV6-1
CDR3aa: CASSDGDYYEQYF

abundance: NA
v_gene: TRBV28
CDR3aa: CASSRSEHGYTF

abundance: NA
v_gene: TRBV5-3
CDR3aa: CARSCHSPSSVEQYF

abundance: once
v_gene: TRBV6-6
CDR3aa: CASSYSRTSSGYGYTF

abundance: NA
v_gene: TRBV7-2
CDR3aa: CASSLTHGTANEKLFF

abundance: few
v_gene: TRBV6-5
CDR3aa: CASSIGQGAEKLFF

abundance: NA
v_gene: TRBV7-8
CDR3aa: CASSLLSGYGGLGTEAFF

abundance: NA
v_gene: TRBV5-1
CDR3aa: CASSLSSGRYEQFF

abundance: NA
v_gene: TRBV28
CDR3aa: CASGDRGREKLFF

abundance: NA
v_gene: TRBV2
CDR3aa: CASSVYDEQYF

abundance: few
v_gene: TRBV7-3
CDR3aa: CASILKGDTSTDTQYF

abundance: NA
v_gene: TRBV11-1
CDR3aa: CASTPTIWGTEAFF

abundance: few
v_gene: TRBV14
CDR3aa: CASSGRRWTEAFF

abundance: NA
v_gene: TRBV4-3
CDR3aa: CASSQMGRQETQYF

abundance: NA
v_gene: TRBV5-1
CDR3aa: CASSHGQGPSGNTIYF

abundance: once
v_gene: TRBV7-2
CDR3aa: CASSTTGTGNTEAFF

abundance: NA
v_gene: TRBV30
CDR3aa: CASRGAGNYGYTF

abundance: NA
v_gene: TRBV5-3
CDR3aa: CASRGGENEKLFF

abundance: NA
v_gene: TRBV15
CDR3aa: CATSGPDQVGETQYF

abundance: NA
v_gene: TRBV7-3
CDR3aa: CASSRDVSDTEAFF

abundance: many
v_gene: TRBV28
CDR3aa: CASSFSFSSTKAFF

abundance: NA
v_gene: TRBV19
CDR3aa: CASSRARKETQYF

abundance: NA
v_gene: TRBV15
CDR3aa: CATSPGEYQETQYF

abundance: NA
v_gene: TRBV14
CDR3aa: CASSPRESSTRRYEQYF

abundance: once
v_gene: TRBV27
CDR3aa: CASSLRGAGYEQYF

abundance: NA
v_gene: TRBV5-6
CDR3aa: CASSPTPSSYNEQFF

abundance: NA
v_gene: TRBV28
CDR3aa: CASRLAGVYNEQFF

abundance: few
v_gene: TRBV7-9
CDR3aa: CASSSRNQPQHF

abundance: few
v_gene: TRBV15
CDR3aa: CATSREGGSPYEQYF

abundance: NA
v_gene: TRBV7-6
CDR3aa: CASSPGLDGEQYF

abundance: NA
v_gene: TRBV7-8
CDR3aa: CASSLAQGARGYTF

abundance: NA
v_gene: TRBV25-1
CDR3aa: CASSVNNEQFF

abundance: once
v_gene: TRBV7-8
CDR3aa: CASSSVTFSGSEQFF

abundance: NA
v_gene: TRBV5-1
CDR3aa: CASSAGDGYGYTF

abundance: NA
v_gene: TRBV28
CDR3aa: CASNRAGGKNTGELFF

abundance: NA
v_gene: TRBV5-4
CDR3aa: CASSYEGPSRETQYF